This passage covers 30 T cell receptor beta chains from one sample sequenced in a study of tumor-infiltrating lymphocytes in primary liver carcinoma. Without any cell sorting, about 20-32 mg of bulk tissue yielded co-extracted RNA and DNA. With a constant-region primer, TCR beta cDNA was made from approximately 500 ng of total RNA. Construction of TCR beta libraries relied on three successive nested multiplex PCR rounds employing slightly modified ARM-PCR. Investigators reported that the first two PCR rounds, at 10 cycles each, used TRBV1-TRBV30 forward primers with a C-beta reverse primer. TCRdb ran MiXCR on the multiplex PCR reads and lists one entry per CDR3 protein. Seen here are about 33,000 distinct CDR3 sequences, around 78% observed once, and the top ten hold under 40%. Source material: liver tumor tissue from sampling region 5. Subset of the sample: tumor region T5, tumor centre. All receptors come from a man aged 35 to 55 with primary liver carcinoma and hepatitis B virus infection.

As to this clonotype: A junction end diverges from the germline sequence, so it may reflect a read error. The chain has TRBV5-6 and TRBJ2-2; TRBD1 matches 10 bases. CDR3 length equals 15 residues. Germline CDR1 reads SGHDT; CDR2 reads YYEEEE. The chain's CDR3 is CACNPGTGVTGELFF. Here the CDR3 DNA reads TGTGCCTGCAATCCCGGGACAGGGGTCACCGGGGAGCTGTTCTTT.

In the case of this clonotype: One end of the junction is discordant with germline, which a read error may explain. V and J are TRBV29-1 and TRBJ2-5, with 10 positions matching TRBD1. The V gene's germline CDR1 is SQVTM and CDR2 ANQGSEA. The CDR3 covers 15 residues. The CDR3 loop is CNVEGDRGRSETQHF. The CDR3 region has the DNA TGCAACGTTGAAGGGGACAGGGGACGGTCAGAGACCCAGCACTTC.

On this clonotype: A read error may account for a junction end that differs from germline. This rearrangement joins TRBV10-3 to TRBJ1-4; 9 nucleotides agree with TRBD1. Looked up from germline, CDR1 is ENHRY and CDR2 is SYGVKD. This CDR3 is 15 amino acids long. CDR3: CVISGDRAPNEKLFF. CDR3 sequence (DNA): TGTGTCATCAGCGGGGACAGGGCCCCTAATGAAAAACTGTTTTTT.

This clonotype is medium-sized within its sample. The genes are TRBV6-5 and TRBJ2-2, with D hard to call. The CDR3 runs 15 residues. CDR1 is MNHEY, CDR2 SVGAGI, per germline. Trimming removed 2 bases at V and 6 bases at J, with 13 bases between. DNA for the CDR3: TGTGCCAGCAGTTACAGGTCCGTCAGGCCCGGGGAGCTGTTTTTT. It codes for CASSYRSVRPGELFF.

A single count supports this clonotype. A read error may account for a junction end that differs from germline. V usage is TRBV11-2 and J usage is TRBJ2-1; the D is unclear. Germline loops: CDR1 SGHAT, CDR2 FQNNGV. This CDR3 spans 15 amino acids. CDR3 region: CASSLGKTAYNEQFF. The CDR3, as DNA: TGCGCCAGCAGCTTGGGCAAAACGGCGTATAATGAGCAGTTCTTC.

This clonotype was observed a single time. The chain employs TRBV5-1 and TRBJ2-1; the match to TRBD2 covers 11 bases. The V gene's germline CDR1 is SGHRS and CDR2 YFSETQ. CDR3 length: 17 amino acids. Trimming took 0 bases from V and 9 from J; bases not matched to a gene: 11. The CDR3 coding sequence is TGCGCCAGCAGCTTGGGGGATTTAGCGGGAGGGCCTGGTGAGCAGTTCTTC. Protein sequence: CASSLGDLAGGPGEQFF.

The CDR3 reads CASSLMPGGQYEQYF. DNA for the CDR3: TGTGCCAGCAGCCTTATGCCAGGGGGCCAGTACGAGCAGTACTTC. The chain combines TRBV11-2 with TRBJ2-7, with 8 bases identical to TRBD1. V gave up 5 bases and J gave up 4 bases; unmatched junction bases: 10. Germline values: CDR1 SGHAT, CDR2 FQNNGV. The CDR3 totals 15 residues. The complete variable domain, with remaining parts taken from reference TRBV11-2 and TRBJ2-7, reads EAGVAQSPRYKIIEKRQSVAFWCNPISGHATLYWYQQILGQGPKLLIQFQNNGVVDDSQLPKDRFSAERLKGVDSTLKIQPAKLEDSAVYLCASSLMPGGQYEQYFGPGTRLTVT.

The V call is TRBV29-1, the J call TRBJ2-7, with a possible D match to TRBD2 (5 bases). Germline values: CDR1 SQVTM, CDR2 ANQGSEA. The CDR3 extends over 14 amino acids. V was pared by 8 bases and J by 3 bases, with 20 bases between. The CDR3 sequence is CSIVLEGAFYEQYF. In DNA, the CDR3 is TGCAGCATTGTTCTAGAGGGAGCATTCTACGAGCAGTACTTC.

About this clonotype: Sequence at one end of the junction differs from germline and may be a read error. The chain has TRBV6-2 or TRBV6-3 and TRBJ1-2; D remains ambiguous. The CDR3 loop spans 13 amino acids. Germline lookup yields CDR1 MNHEY and CDR2 SVGEGT. The CDR3 sequence: CASSYRESYGYTF. CDR3 bases: TGTGCCAGCAGTTACCGGGAAAGCTATGGCTATACCTTC.

This clonotype showed up many times. This rearrangement joins TRBV7-9 to TRBJ1-1; D not resolved. This CDR3 region has 14 residues. Trimming took off 5 bases at V and 4 bases at J, with 14 bases between the two ends. CDR1 is SEHNR and CDR2 is FQNEAQ in the germline V gene (reference sequence). CDR3 nucleotides: TGTGCCAGCAGCCCTAGCTCCGATGGCACTGAAGCTTTCTTT. Encoded protein: CASSPSSDGTEAFF.

J is TRBJ2-1 and V is TRBV29-1, with D maybe TRBD2 (5 bases). The CDR3 is 13 amino acids. V dropped 0 bases and J dropped 5 bases, with 8 bases sitting between them. Germline lookup yields CDR1 SQVTM and CDR2 ANQGSEA. The CDR3 spells CSVEDAEDNEQFF. For the CDR3, the DNA is TGCAGCGTTGAAGATGCGGAGGACAATGAGCAGTTCTTC.

As to this clonotype: The junction does not match germline at one end; this may be a read error. The rearrangement joins TRBV4-2 to TRBJ2-2, with TRBD1 as a possible D gene (7 bases). This CDR3 region has 16 residues. Germline V CDR1 and CDR2: LGHNA, YNFKEQ. The CDR3 spells CPSGQVRDSSRGELFF. Written as DNA, the CDR3 is TGTCCCAGCGGCCAAGTAAGGGACAGCTCGAGGGGGGAGCTGTTTTTC.

This clonotype was counted once. A junction boundary mismatches the germline segment, possibly from a read error. The chain couples TRBV6-5 to TRBJ2-6, with TRBD2 as a possible D gene (6 bases). The CDR3 is 16 amino acids. Germline CDR1 MNHEY, CDR2 SVGAGI. The CDR3 loop is CASGYSIAVGANVLTF. CDR3 DNA: TGTGCCAGCGGTTACTCCATAGCGGTCGGGGCCAATGTCCTGACTTTC.

For this clonotype: An end of the junction does not agree with germline; a read error may underlie this. The chain carries TRBV6-6 and TRBJ2-7; D is ambiguous. CDR1 is MNHNY, CDR2 SVGAGI, per germline (reference sequence). This CDR3 spans 12 amino acids. CDR3 sequence (DNA): TGTGCCAACAGTGATAGGGTCGGCGAGCAGTACTTC. Encoded protein: CANSDRVGEQYF.

This clonotype is classed as medium-sized. The rearrangement joins TRBV5-1 to TRBJ1-5, with D possibly matching TRBD1 (5 bases). Germline-derived CDR1 and CDR2 are SGHRS and YFSETQ. V shed 1 base and J shed 3 bases, with 8 bases lying between them. The CDR3 has 14 residues. The DNA of the CDR3 is TGCGCCAGCAGCTTGTCAGGGAACAATCAGCCCCAGCATTTT. Translation: CASSLSGNNQPQHF.

About this clonotype itself: This may arise from a read error, as a much more abundant clone is one base away. This CDR3 is missing its conserved last phenylalanine or tryptophan, likely due to a read error. The DNA is left out, because the CDR3 cannot be placed on it with certainty; the CDR3 is given as TCRdb lists it. Here the CDR3 reads CASSALLLSPEQYY. The chain combines TRBV7-8 with TRBJ2-7; the DNA was not used to check the table's D call, TRBD2. Including both end residues, the CDR3 is 14 amino acids long. Germline V lookup: CDR1 SGHVS, CDR2 FQNEAQ.

This clonotype was recorded once. One end of the junction does not line up with germline, which may come from a read error. The J gene is TRBJ2-2, the V gene TRBV4-1; 9 nucleotides match TRBD2. CDR3 length: 17 amino acids. Germline values: CDR1 MGHRA, CDR2 YSYEKL. The DNA of the CDR3 is TGCGCCAGTAGCCCCCGCGGCGGACTAGCGATCACTAGGGAGCTGTTTTTT. It is translated as CASSPRGGLAITRELFF.

This clonotype was picked up a small number of times. With a much larger clone just one base away, this may be a read error. This rearrangement joins TRBV28 to TRBJ1-6, with D unresolved. The CDR3 is made up of 15 amino acids. Germline V CDR1 and CDR2: MDHEN, SYDVKM. CDR3 nucleotides: TGTGCCAGCAGTTTCTGGAGCTCCTATAATTCACCCTTCCACTTT. It is translated as CASSFWSSYNSPFHF.

With respect to this clonotype: One junction end disagrees with the germline gene, perhaps due to a read error. CDR3 DNA sequence: TGTGCCAGCGGTTTAACCTATTCCCACGAGCAGTATTTC. This sequence encodes CASGLTYSHEQYF. The chain is built from TRBV12-3 or TRBV12-4 and TRBJ2-7; no firm D call. CDR3 length: 13 residues.

Comment on this clonotype: At one boundary the junction diverges from the germline segment, which might be a read error. The gene calls are TRBV11-1 and TRBJ2-2, with D possibly being TRBD2 (5 bases). The germline gives CDR1 SGHAT, CDR2 FQDESV (reference sequence). The CDR3 has 17 amino acids. The CDR3 region has the DNA TGTGCCAGCAGCGCCCAGCCATTCCTAGTTAACACCGGGGAGCTGTATTTT. Its protein product is CASSAQPFLVNTGELYF. The whole variable domain, filled in from reference TRBV11-1 and TRBJ2-2, reads EAEVAQSPRYKITEKSQAVAFWCDPISGHATLYWYRQILGQGPELLVQFQDESVVDDSQLPKDRFSAERLKGVDSTLKIQPAELGDSAMYLCASSAQPFLVNTGELYFGEGSRLTVL.

The chain carries TRBV4-2 and TRBJ1-2, with TRBD1 matching 10 bases. Germline CDR1 LGHNA, CDR2 YNFKEQ. The CDR3 length is 15 residues. V was pared by 0 bases and J by 7 bases, with 5 bases of the junction left unmatched. The CDR3 DNA follows: TGTGCCAGCAGCCAAGAGACAGGGGGCGGATTTGGCTACACCTTC. Translated: CASSQETGGGFGYTF.

The table lists this clonotype with a count of one. V gene TRBV11-2 combines with J gene TRBJ2-1; D is uncertain. CDR3 length equals 15 residues. Germline loops: CDR1 SGHAT, CDR2 FQNNGV. Trimming took 5 bases from V and 3 from J, leaving 14 bases between them. The CDR3 sequence: CASSGPLGYYNEQFF. The CDR3, as DNA: TGTGCCAGCAGCGGCCCCCTGGGGTACTACAATGAGCAGTTCTTC.

This clonotype was observed a handful of times. The chain couples TRBV7-3 to TRBJ2-1; maybe TRBD1 (6 bases). The V gene's germline CDR1 is SGHTA and CDR2 FQGTGA. Trimming cost V 4 bases and J 3 bases, with 7 bases left between them. The CDR3 loop spans 13 amino acids. The CDR3 DNA sequence: TGTGCCAGCAGCTCGGACAGCTACAATGAGCAGTTCTTC. It translates to CASSSDSYNEQFF.

This clonotype was counted between two and nine times. The chain links TRBV25-1 to TRBJ2-3; 11 positions agree with TRBD2. J gave up 4 bases and V 1 base, and 16 bases lay outside the gene matches. Looked up from germline, CDR1 is MGHDK and CDR2 is SYGVNS. The CDR3 extends over 20 amino acids. This CDR3 is CASSESGSNVAGGSADTQYF. The CDR3 bases are TGTGCCAGCAGTGAATCAGGCAGTAACGTAGCGGGAGGGTCCGCAGATACGCAGTATTTT.

Points on this clonotype: At one end the junction does not follow the germline gene, possibly because of a read error. This rearrangement joins TRBV24-1 to TRBJ2-3; TRBD1 aligns across 7 bases. The germline gives CDR1 KGHDR, CDR2 SFDVKD. The CDR3 contains 16 residues. The CDR3 DNA reads TGTGCCACCAGTGATTTCGGCAGACGAGGGACAGATGCGCAGTATTTT. This sequence encodes CATSDFGRRGTDAQYF.

A remark on this clonotype: The conserved closing phenylalanine or tryptophan is absent in this CDR3, likely reflecting a read error. This sequence joins TRBV11-2 and TRBJ2-7; 7 bases agree with TRBD2. Germline CDR1 reads SGHAT; CDR2 reads FQNNGV. CDR3 size: 13 residues. The chain's CDR3 is CTSSFGGASGQYC. Here the CDR3 DNA reads TGTACCAGCAGCTTCGGAGGGGCTAGCGGGCAGTACTGC.

The sample holds a few counts of this clonotype. This chain links TRBV6-6 with TRBJ2-1; D not certain. CDR1 is MNHNY, CDR2 SVGAGI, per germline (reference sequence). V was shortened by 8 bases and J by 8 bases, with 22 bases between the two germline ends. This CDR3 is built from 15 residues. CDR3 bases: TGTGCCAGCTGCCCGATTACAAGTGGGATGGATGAGCAGTTCTTC. This gives the protein CASCPITSGMDEQFF.

About this clonotype itself: Germline and junction disagree at one end, which may indicate a read error. The chain combines TRBV11-2 with TRBJ2-7; D may be TRBD2 (5 bases). Germline CDR1 is SGHAT and CDR2 is FQNNGV. The CDR3 has 15 residues. The CDR3 region has the DNA TGTGCTAGCAGCTTAGAGTCCGGGATCTCTTGCGGGCAGTACTTC. It yields the protein CASSLESGISCGQYF.

In its sample, this clonotype was seen once. A much more abundant neighbour one base away suggests this may be a read error. The V and J genes are TRBV6-5 and TRBJ2-2; 8 bases match TRBD1. The CDR3 totals 15 residues. Germline V gene sequence: CDR1 MNHEY, CDR2 SVGAGI. The CDR3 region is CVSSSRTGFTGELFF. The DNA for the CDR3 is TGTGTCAGCAGTTCGCGGACAGGGTTCACCGGGGAGCTGTTTTTT.

Comments on this clonotype: An end of the junction does not agree with germline; a read error may underlie this. V is TRBV6-2 or TRBV6-3 and J is TRBJ1-1; D not resolved. Germline loops: CDR1 MNHEY, CDR2 SVGEGT. This CDR3 spans 14 amino acids. The CDR3 spells CASNYWLGSTEAYF. CDR3 DNA sequence: TGTGCCAGCAATTACTGGTTGGGCTCCACTGAGGCTTACTTT.